This TCR beta chain was recorded in a study of Tregs in tolerant kidney transplant recipients. Unstimulated Tregs (CD4+CD25+CD127-) and CD4+CD25- non-Tregs were sorted from PBMCs. This CDR3 spans 15 amino acids. Per the germline V gene, CDR1 is MNHEY and CDR2 is SVGAGI. TCRdb keeps only in-frame clones here, not all; method: immunoSEQ multiplex PCR. The top ten clones hold around 0.6% of a sample with 90,000 to 150,000 clones, roughly 93% of them seen once. Notes on this clone: At one of its ends the junction is not consistent with the germline gene, which may arise from a read error.

The sequencing input was CD4+ T cells from blood. The V gene is TRBV6-5, the J gene TRBJ2-7, with no clear D. This sequence was found in a human donor in good health. CDR3 in amino acids: CVSSYTLEENYEQYF. In DNA form, the CDR3 reads TGTGTCAGCAGTTACACATTAGAGGAGAACTACGAGCAGTACTTC.